The clone carrying this T cell receptor beta chain was picked up one time. This sample stems from a study of cytomegalovirus exposure and HLA in healthy donors. Germline-derived CDR1 and CDR2 are SQVTM and ANQGSEA. The CDR3 sequence is 11 residues long. Trimming stripped 7 bases from V and 8 bases from J, with 14 bases between. Primers for the PCR totalled 60 Vbeta and 13 Jbeta. The method was immunoSEQ multiplex PCR; TCRdb's version includes in-frame clones alone and lacks a portion of them. The data show some 80,000 clones, with 62% seen just once and 4.4% held by the top ten. This TCR came from a male donor in good health and CMV-seropositive. Sequenced material: PBMCs. This sequence joins TRBV29-1 and TRBJ1-2; D perhaps matches TRBD1 (5 bases). The chain's CDR3 is CSGGGTKGYTF. The CDR3 DNA reads TGCAGCGGGGGCGGGACGAAAGGCTACACCTTC.